A selection of T cell receptor beta chains follows, all from one sample in a study of blood T cell repertoires in COVID-19. Here immunoSEQ multiplex PCR was the method, and the copy in TCRdb shows in-frame clones only, minus some. Of about 280,000 clones in the sample, around 82% were seen once. The sample consisted of peripheral blood. All receptors derive from a woman aged 45-65 years who had recovered from COVID-19. Both conserved end residues are part of each CDR3. A D gene is named only where the DNA matches it firmly. Size tells how often a clone was seen (once, few, many) or the class of an expanded clone, and some rows leave it out.

V	J	D	size	CDR3	DNA
TRBV28	TRBJ1-5	.	once	CASIKGLSNQPQHF	TGTGCCAGCATAAAGGGGCTTAGCAATCAGCCCCAGCATTTT
TRBV5-6	TRBJ1-2	.	.	CASTPGGRLYGYTF	TGTGCCAGCACCCCCGGGGGGCGGCTCTATGGCTACACCTTC
TRBV3-1/TRBV3-2	TRBJ1-3	.	.	CASSQNLGGSGNTIYF	TGTGCCAGCAGCCAAAACCTGGGGGGCTCTGGAAACACCATATATTTT
TRBV2	TRBJ2-2	TRBD1	.	CASISLGQRLSGELFF	TGTGCCAGCATTAGCTTGGGACAGAGACTTTCCGGGGAGCTGTTTTTT
TRBV29-1	TRBJ1-1	.	.	CSASRGPDTEAFF	TGCAGCGCCTCAAGGGGTCCGGACACTGAAGCTTTCTTT
TRBV7-9	TRBJ1-2	.	.	CASSLEGQDYGYTF	TGTGCCAGCAGCTTAGAGGGACAAGACTATGGCTACACCTTC
TRBV10-2	TRBJ2-1	TRBD2	.	CASRLAGAGEQFF	TGCGCCAGCAGACTAGCGGGGGCGGGTGAGCAGTTCTTC
TRBV18	TRBJ1-5	.	.	CASSPQGGIYSNQPQHF	TGTGCCAGCTCACCACAGGGGGGGATATATAGCAATCAGCCCCAGCATTTT
TRBV6-5	TRBJ2-2	.	.	CASSYNAPRDTGELFF	TGTGCCAGCAGTTACAACGCACCCCGGGACACCGGGGAGCTGTTTTTT
TRBV30	TRBJ2-5	.	.	CAWRLGQGRVKTQYF	TGTGCCTGGAGGCTGGGGCAGGGCCGAGTGAAGACCCAGTACTTC
TRBV4-2	TRBJ1-6	.	.	CASSQGGTGLGDSPLHF	TGTGCCAGCAGCCAAGGAGGCACAGGGTTAGGTGATTCACCCCTCCACTTT
TRBV10-3	TRBJ2-1	.	once	CAISESRAGHEQFF	TGTGCCATCAGTGAGTCGAGGGCCGGTCATGAGCAGTTCTTC
TRBV3-1/TRBV3-2	TRBJ2-3	.	.	CASSPALAGTSSTDTQYF	TGTGCCAGCAGCCCAGCCTTGGCGGGAACATCTAGCACAGATACGCAGTATTTT
TRBV20-1	TRBJ1-1	TRBD1	.	CSASDRGGYTEAFF	TGCAGTGCTAGTGACAGGGGAGGGTACACTGAAGCTTTCTTT
TRBV4-3	TRBJ1-3	.	.	CASSQGAREGRRNTIYF	TGCGCCAGCAGCCAAGGGGCGAGAGAGGGAAGAAGAAACACCATATATTTT
TRBV3-1/TRBV3-2	TRBJ2-2	.	.	CASKFAWGRRTGELFF	TGTGCCAGCAAGTTTGCGTGGGGGAGGCGTACCGGGGAGCTGTTTTTT
TRBV7-2	TRBJ1-5	TRBD1	.	CASSLMQGGRQPQHF	TGTGCCAGCAGCTTAATGCAGGGGGGCCGACAGCCCCAGCATTTT
TRBV6-2/TRBV6-3	TRBJ2-7	TRBD1	.	CASSYSGGTGHYEQYF	TGTGCCAGCAGTTACTCGGGTGGGACAGGGCACTACGAGCAGTACTTC
TRBV13	TRBJ2-1	TRBD2	.	CASSLSGLAMGNEQFF	TGTGCCAGCAGCTTAAGCGGACTAGCGATGGGGAATGAGCAGTTCTTC
TRBV2	TRBJ1-6	.	.	CASRAPGNHNSPLHF	TGTGCCAGCAGGGCACCAGGGAATCATAATTCACCCCTCCACTTT
TRBV7-2	TRBJ2-7	TRBD2	once	CASSKLAGGVSYEQYF	TGTGCCAGCAGCAAATTAGCGGGAGGGGTCTCCTACGAGCAGTACTTC
TRBV30	TRBJ1-1	.	.	CAWEQGIEAFF	TGTGCCTGGGAACAGGGCATTGAAGCTTTCTTT
TRBV2	TRBJ2-3	TRBD1	.	CASRGGQGTDTQYF	TGTGCCAGCAGGGGGGGACAGGGCACAGATACGCAGTATTTT
TRBV5-6	TRBJ1-1	.	.	CASSLWGPNTEAFF	TGTGCCAGCAGCCTGTGGGGGCCGAACACTGAAGCTTTCTTT
TRBV27	TRBJ2-7	.	.	CASSPTTGLYEQYF	TGTGCCAGCAGTCCAACGACAGGACTTTACGAGCAGTACTTC
TRBV3-1/TRBV3-2	TRBJ2-7	.	.	CARGLGRYSYEQYF	TGTGCCAGGGGACTGGGCAGATACTCCTACGAGCAGTACTTC
TRBV6-5	TRBJ2-1	TRBD2	.	CASSYEREYYNEQFF	TGTGCCAGCAGTTACGAGCGGGAGTATTACAATGAGCAGTTCTTC
TRBV7-9	TRBJ1-1	.	.	CASSLLGGNTEAFF	TGTGCCAGCAGCTTACTGGGAGGGAACACTGAAGCTTTCTTT
TRBV12-3/TRBV12-4	TRBJ1-3	.	.	CASRLQGLAIYF	TGTGCCAGCAGGCTCCAGGGTCTCGCCATATATTTT
TRBV7-2	TRBJ2-7	.	.	CASSLGLFREQYF	TGTGCCAGCAGCTTGGGCCTATTTCGCGAGCAGTACTTC
TRBV6-6	TRBJ1-1	.	.	CASSYERVGTEAFF	TGTGCCAGCAGTTACGAGAGGGTAGGCACTGAAGCTTTCTTT
TRBV5-8	TRBJ2-6	.	.	CASSLDWGAGANVLTF	TGTGCCAGCAGCTTGGATTGGGGGGCTGGGGCCAACGTCCTGACTTTC
TRBV27	TRBJ2-4	.	.	CASSLTGNIQYF	TGTGCCAGCAGCTTAACAGGGAACATTCAGTACTTC
TRBV5-1	TRBJ2-5	TRBD1	.	CASSFGTGIAQETQYF	TGCGCCAGCAGCTTCGGGACAGGGATAGCCCAAGAGACCCAGTACTTC
TRBV18	TRBJ1-6	TRBD1	once	CASSPIRDRGNSPLHF	TGTGCCAGCTCCCCAATACGGGACAGGGGAAATTCACCCCTCCACTTT
TRBV24-1	TRBJ1-1	.	.	CATSDLRGEAFF	TGTGCCACCAGTGATTTGCGGGGTGAAGCTTTCTTT
TRBV30	TRBJ2-1	.	.	CAWSVQSGNEQFF	TGTGCCTGGAGTGTACAAAGCGGCAATGAGCAGTTCTTC
TRBV29-1	TRBJ1-1	TRBD1	once	CSAMTDRGRTEAFF	TGCAGCGCTATGACCGACAGGGGGCGGACTGAAGCTTTCTTT
TRBV28	TRBJ2-2	TRBD1	.	CASSPGDRVVPNTGELFF	TGTGCCAGCAGTCCTGGGGACAGGGTTGTCCCGAACACCGGGGAGCTGTTTTTT
TRBV4-2	TRBJ2-2	TRBD1	once	CASSQGKGGDTGELFF	TGTGCCAGCAGCCAAGGGAAAGGGGGCGACACCGGGGAGCTGTTTTTT
TRBV24-1	TRBJ2-3	TRBD1	.	CAAGAGGVWDTQYF	TGTGCCGCGGGTGCAGGGGGTGTTTGGGATACGCAGTATTTT
TRBV2	TRBJ2-1	TRBD2	.	CASSTGTRNAEQFF	TGTGCCAGCAGTACCGGGACTAGAAACGCTGAGCAGTTCTTC
TRBV12-3/TRBV12-4	TRBJ1-1	.	.	CASMNQGAAFF	TGTGCCAGCATGAATCAGGGTGCAGCTTTCTTT
TRBV7-3	TRBJ2-3	.	.	CASSRQAAGADTQYF	TGTGCCAGCAGTCGCCAGGCCGCGGGCGCAGATACGCAGTATTTT
TRBV29-1	TRBJ2-1	TRBD1	once	CSALRTGGYNEQFF	TGCAGCGCTTTGAGGACAGGGGGCTACAATGAGCAGTTCTTC
TRBV18	TRBJ2-2	.	.	CASSPTQGPNTGELFF	TGTGCCAGCTCACCAACCCAGGGCCCTAACACCGGGGAGCTGTTTTTT
TRBV4-3	TRBJ2-1	TRBD2	.	CASSRGLADYNEQFF	TGCGCCAGCAGCCGAGGACTAGCGGACTACAATGAGCAGTTCTTC